The 9 T cell receptor beta chains presented below share a single source sample, sequenced in a study of OX40 agonist ivuxolimab in advanced cancers. Here immunoSEQ multiplex PCR was the method, and the copy in TCRdb shows in-frame clones only, minus some. The sample carries more than 60,000 clones, around 83% recorded once. The sequencing used CD4+ or CD8+ T cells sorted from blood, collected in a trial of the OX40 agonist ivuxolimab. The receptors stem from an adult with an advanced solid tumor such as melanoma, head and neck, liver or kidney cancer.

The chain combines TRBV19 with TRBJ2-7; 12 positions agree with TRBD1. V was pared by 4 bases and J by 0 bases, with 10 bases of the junction left unmatched. Germline CDR1 is LNHDA and CDR2 is SQIVND (reference sequence). The CDR3 runs to 18 residues. This CDR3 reads CASSSGTGGSSSSYEQYF. The CDR3 DNA reads TGTGCCAGTAGTAGCGGGACAGGGGGCTCTTCGAGCTCCTACGAGCAGTACTTC.

J is TRBJ1-1 and V is TRBV10-3; 8 positions agree with TRBD1. Germline loops: CDR1 ENHRY, CDR2 SYGVKD. The CDR3 loop spans 15 amino acids. The V and J ends lost 4 bases and 4 bases, in that order; junction bases with no gene match: 8. In nucleotides, the CDR3 is TGTGCCATCAGTGGAACGGGGACAGGAAGCACTGAAGCTTTCTTT. Translation: CAISGTGTGSTEAFF.

This clone was picked up one time. V is TRBV6-6 and J is TRBJ1-5; D unresolved. Per germline, CDR1 MNHNY and CDR2 SVGAGI (reference sequence). The V end was cut by 1 base, the J end by 0 bases, with 7 bases between. The CDR3 runs 15 residues. The CDR3 DNA reads as TGTGCCAGCAGTTACTGGGAGGATAGCAATCAGCCCCAGCATTTT. Its protein product is CASSYWEDSNQPQHF.

The CDR3 nucleotides read TGTGCCAGCAGTTCAGAAGGGGGCCGTGAAAAACTGTTTTTT. Its protein product is CASSSEGGREKLFF. The rearrangement uses TRBV6-5 and TRBJ1-4; the match to TRBD1 covers 7 bases. V shed 4 bases, J shed 7 bases, and the junction held 6 bases outside the gene matches. Germline assignment: CDR1 MNHEY and CDR2 SVGAGI. The CDR3 is 14 amino acids.

The table lists this clone with a few counts. V usage is TRBV27 and J usage is TRBJ2-7, with 11 nucleotides matching TRBD2. After removal of 7 bases from V and 2 bases from J, the junction contained 16 bases not matched to a gene. The CDR3 spans 18 residues. The germline V gene encodes CDR1 MNHEY and CDR2 SMNVEV (reference sequence). CDR3 loop: CASTKGGLAGGSTYEQYF. The CDR3 DNA reads as TGTGCCAGCACCAAAGGGGGTCTAGCGGGGGGCTCCACCTACGAGCAGTACTTC.

The chain employs TRBV9 and TRBJ2-3, with TRBD2 identical over 9 bases. This CDR3 has 15 amino acids. Germline V lookup: CDR1 SGDLS, CDR2 YYNGEE. The ends lost 5 bases at V and 3 bases at J; junction bases unmatched: 7. The CDR3 nucleotides read TGTGCCAGCAGTCCGGGACTAGCAGGGACAGATACGCAGTATTTT. It encodes CASSPGLAGTDTQYF.

In nucleotides, the CDR3 is TGTGCCAGCAGCTTAGCAACCGGAGGCGGCACAGATACGCAGTATTTT. The encoded protein is CASSLATGGGTDTQYF. The chain uses TRBV7-8 and TRBJ2-3; D is possibly TRBD2 (5 bases). V was clipped by 0 bases and J by 1 base, with 11 bases between them. The germline gives CDR1 SGHVS, CDR2 FQNEAQ. The CDR3 is made up of 16 amino acids.

The CDR3 sequence is CASSAQGGSTDTQYF. DNA of the CDR3: TGTGCCAGCAGTGCACAGGGAGGGAGCACAGATACGCAGTATTTT. V gene TRBV2 combines with J gene TRBJ2-3, with D perhaps TRBD2 (7 bases). Germline V gives CDR1 SNHLY, CDR2 FYNNEI. Trimming cost V 4 bases and J 0 bases, with 11 bases left between them. The CDR3 loop spans 15 amino acids.

For the CDR3, the DNA is TGTGCCAGCAGCTTTGGATCGGACAGCCAAGAGACCCAGTACTTC. Amino acid sequence: CASSFGSDSQETQYF. V is TRBV11-3 and J is TRBJ2-5; D is possibly TRBD1 (6 bases). The germline gives CDR1 SGHNT, CDR2 YENEEA. The CDR3 is made up of 15 amino acids. V lost 3 bases, J lost 1 base, and 12 bases lay in between.